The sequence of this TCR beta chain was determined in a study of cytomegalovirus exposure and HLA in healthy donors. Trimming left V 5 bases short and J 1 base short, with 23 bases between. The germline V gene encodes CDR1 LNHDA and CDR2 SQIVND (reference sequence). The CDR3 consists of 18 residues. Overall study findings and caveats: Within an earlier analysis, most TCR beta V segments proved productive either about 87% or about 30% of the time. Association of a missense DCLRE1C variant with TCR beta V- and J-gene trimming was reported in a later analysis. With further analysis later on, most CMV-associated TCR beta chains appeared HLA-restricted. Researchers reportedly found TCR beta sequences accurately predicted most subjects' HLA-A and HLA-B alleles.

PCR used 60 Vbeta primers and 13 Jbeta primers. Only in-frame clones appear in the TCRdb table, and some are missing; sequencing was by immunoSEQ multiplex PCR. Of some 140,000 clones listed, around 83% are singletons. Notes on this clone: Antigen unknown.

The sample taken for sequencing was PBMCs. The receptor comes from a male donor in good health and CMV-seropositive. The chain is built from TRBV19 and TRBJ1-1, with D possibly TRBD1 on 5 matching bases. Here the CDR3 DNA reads TGTGCCAGTAGTGAATTCTCGGGTCGCAGGGTACCGAACACTGAAGCTTTCTTT. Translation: CASSEFSGRRVPNTEAFF.